This T cell receptor beta chain was captured in a study of cytomegalovirus exposure and HLA in healthy donors. Primers for the PCR totalled 60 Vbeta and 13 Jbeta. TCRdb keeps only in-frame clones here, not all; method: immunoSEQ multiplex PCR. This sample carries 150,000 or so clones, almost 80% of them seen once, and the ten largest clones take 0.5% to 0.85%. In this sample, this clone turned up a few times. CDR3 size: 14 residues. Germline CDR1 ENHRY, CDR2 SYGVKD. Trimming cost V 10 bases and J 4 bases; bases outside gene matches: 8. The sequence was obtained from a male donor in good health and CMV-seronegative. The J gene is TRBJ1-4, the V gene TRBV10-3, with 8 positions matching TRBD1. Sequencing input: PBMCs. The CDR3, as DNA: TGTGCCACTGGTGACGGGACAGGTAATGAAAAACTGTTTTTT. Its translation: CATGDGTGNEKLFF.